The table lists the clone carrying this T cell receptor beta chain with a few counts. Its antigen is still unknown. Chemo-refractory metastatic non-small-cell lung cancer patients were treated with focal radiation plus CTLA-4 blockade with ipilimumab. The method was immunoSEQ multiplex PCR; TCRdb's version includes in-frame clones alone and lacks a portion of them. Among 80,000 or so clones listed, 60% to 85% were seen once. The CDR3 length is 14 residues. Losses at the gene ends were 0 bases for V and 14 bases for J; bases not matched to a gene: 12. Germline values: CDR1 SGHRS, CDR2 YFSETQ. This sample was included in a study of radiotherapy plus CTLA-4 blockade in lung cancer. Study as a whole: Objective responses were observed in approximately 17% of patients, and disease control was achieved by approximately 30%.

Points from the study as a whole: According to reports, early shifts in blood T cell clones, alongside interferon-beta, forecast response most accurately. Researchers report tumor-derived TCR clones expanding in blood after radiotherapy plus ipilimumab.

This rearrangement joins TRBV5-1 to TRBJ1-1; 8 nucleotides agree with TRBD1. The receptor was isolated from a human donor with non-small cell lung cancer who had a partial response to radiotherapy plus ipilimumab. Some clones in this sample may be carry-over from other donors' samples. Here the sequenced sample was peripheral blood, taken from a patient treated with radiotherapy plus ipilimumab. The CDR3 spells CASSLGSDRDEWFF. The CDR3 nucleotides are TGCGCCAGCAGCTTGGGATCGGACAGGGATGAATGGTTCTTT.